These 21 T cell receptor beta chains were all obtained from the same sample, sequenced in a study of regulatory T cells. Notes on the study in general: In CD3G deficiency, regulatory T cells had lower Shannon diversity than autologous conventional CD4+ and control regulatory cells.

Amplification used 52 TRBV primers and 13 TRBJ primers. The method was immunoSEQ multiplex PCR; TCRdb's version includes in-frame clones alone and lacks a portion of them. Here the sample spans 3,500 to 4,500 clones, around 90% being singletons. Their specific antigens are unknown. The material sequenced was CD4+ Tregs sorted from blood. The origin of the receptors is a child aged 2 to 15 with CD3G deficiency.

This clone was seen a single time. The CDR3 loop is CASSLGLAGKYEQYF. CDR3 sequence (DNA): TGCGCCAGCAGCTTGGGCCTAGCTGGAAAGTACGAGCAGTACTTC. The chain recombines TRBV5-1 with TRBJ2-5, with a tentative D call TRBD2 (5 bases). The better agreement between TRBJ2-7 and the DNA end casts doubt on the J call. Germline loops: CDR1 SGHRS, CDR2 YFSETQ. The CDR3 covers 15 residues.

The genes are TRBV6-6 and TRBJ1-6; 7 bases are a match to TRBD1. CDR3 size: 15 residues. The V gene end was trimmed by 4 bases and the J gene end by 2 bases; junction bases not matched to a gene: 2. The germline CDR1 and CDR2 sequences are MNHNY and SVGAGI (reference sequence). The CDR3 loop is CASSSGQAYNSPLHF. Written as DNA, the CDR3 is TGTGCCAGCAGTTCAGGACAGGCCTATAATTCACCCCTCCACTTT.

The CDR3 sequence is CASSLDGGSNTEAFF. The CDR3 coding sequence is TGCGCCAGCAGCTTGGACGGTGGGTCGAACACTGAAGCTTTCTTT. V and J are TRBV5-1 and TRBJ1-1; D is ambiguous. Trimming took off 0 bases at V and 1 base at J, with 10 bases between the two ends. Germline CDR1 SGHRS, CDR2 YFSETQ. The CDR3 has 15 amino acids.

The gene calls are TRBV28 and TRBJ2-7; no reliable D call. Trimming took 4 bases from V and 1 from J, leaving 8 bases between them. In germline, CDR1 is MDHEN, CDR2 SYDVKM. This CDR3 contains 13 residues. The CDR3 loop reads CASSSMNSYEQYF. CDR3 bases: TGTGCCAGCAGTTCCATGAATTCCTACGAGCAGTACTTC.

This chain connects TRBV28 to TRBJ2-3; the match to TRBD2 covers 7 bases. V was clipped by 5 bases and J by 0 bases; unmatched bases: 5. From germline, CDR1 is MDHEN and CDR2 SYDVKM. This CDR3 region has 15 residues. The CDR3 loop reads CASSQGLVSTDTQYF. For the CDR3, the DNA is TGTGCCAGCAGTCAAGGACTAGTTAGCACAGATACGCAGTATTTT.

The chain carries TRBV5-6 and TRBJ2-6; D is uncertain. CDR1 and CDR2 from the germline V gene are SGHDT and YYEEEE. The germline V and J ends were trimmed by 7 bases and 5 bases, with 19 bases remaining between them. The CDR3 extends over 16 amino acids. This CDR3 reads CASEVHNSRRANVLTF. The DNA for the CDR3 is TGTGCCAGCGAGGTTCACAATAGTCGTCGGGCCAACGTCCTGACTTTC.

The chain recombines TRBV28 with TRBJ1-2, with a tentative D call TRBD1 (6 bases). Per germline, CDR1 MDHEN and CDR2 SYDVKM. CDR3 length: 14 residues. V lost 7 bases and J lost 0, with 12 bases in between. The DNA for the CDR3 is TGTGCCAGCAAGGGCAGGGGAGCTAACTATGGCTACACCTTC. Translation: CASKGRGANYGYTF.

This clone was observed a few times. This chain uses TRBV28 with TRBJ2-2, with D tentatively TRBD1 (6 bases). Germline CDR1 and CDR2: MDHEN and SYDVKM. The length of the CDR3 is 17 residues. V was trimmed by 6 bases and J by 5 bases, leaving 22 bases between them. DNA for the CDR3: TGTGCCAGCAGGGCTAGACTCCGAGCAAGGGGGACCGGGGAGCTGTTTTTT. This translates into CASRARLRARGTGELFF.

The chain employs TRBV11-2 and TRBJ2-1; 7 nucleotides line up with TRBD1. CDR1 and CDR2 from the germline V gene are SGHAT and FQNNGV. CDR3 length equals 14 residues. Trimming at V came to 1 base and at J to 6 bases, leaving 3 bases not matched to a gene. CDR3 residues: CASSLGPGGNEQFF. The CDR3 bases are TGTGCCAGCAGCTTAGGTCCAGGGGGCAATGAGCAGTTCTTC.

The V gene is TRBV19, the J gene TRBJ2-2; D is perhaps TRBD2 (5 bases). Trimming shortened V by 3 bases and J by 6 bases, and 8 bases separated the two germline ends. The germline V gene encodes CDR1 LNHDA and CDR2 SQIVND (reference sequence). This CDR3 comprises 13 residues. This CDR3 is CASSMRESGELFF. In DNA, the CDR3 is TGTGCCAGTAGTATGAGGGAGTCCGGGGAGCTGTTTTTT.

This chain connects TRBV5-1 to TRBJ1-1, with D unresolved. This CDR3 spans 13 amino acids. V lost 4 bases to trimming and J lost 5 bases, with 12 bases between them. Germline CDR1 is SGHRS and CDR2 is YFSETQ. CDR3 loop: CASSQEGETEAFF. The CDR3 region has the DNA TGCGCCAGCAGCCAGGAGGGAGAGACTGAAGCTTTCTTT. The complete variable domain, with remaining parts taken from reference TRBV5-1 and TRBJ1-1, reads KAGVTQTPRYLIKTRGQQVTLSCSPISGHRSVSWYQQTPGQGLQFLFEYFSETQRNKGNFPGRFSGRQFSNSRSEMNVSTLELGDSALYLCASSQEGETEAFFGQGTRLTVV.

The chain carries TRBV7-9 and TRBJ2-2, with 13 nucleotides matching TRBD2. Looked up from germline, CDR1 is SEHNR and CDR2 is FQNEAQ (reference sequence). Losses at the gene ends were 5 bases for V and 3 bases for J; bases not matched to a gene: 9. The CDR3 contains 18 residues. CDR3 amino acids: CASSPRTSGRGDTGELFF. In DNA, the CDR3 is TGTGCCAGCAGCCCCCGGACTAGCGGGAGAGGGGACACCGGGGAGCTGTTTTTT.

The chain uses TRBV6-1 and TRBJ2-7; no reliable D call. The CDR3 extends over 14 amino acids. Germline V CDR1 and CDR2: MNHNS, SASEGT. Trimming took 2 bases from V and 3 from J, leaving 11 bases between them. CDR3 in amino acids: CASSEFPYLYEQYF. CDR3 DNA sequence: TGTGCCAGCAGTGAATTTCCGTATCTCTACGAGCAGTACTTC.

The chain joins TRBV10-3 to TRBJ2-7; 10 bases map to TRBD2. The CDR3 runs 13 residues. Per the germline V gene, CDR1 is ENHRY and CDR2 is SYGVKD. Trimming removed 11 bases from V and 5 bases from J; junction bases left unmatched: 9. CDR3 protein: CASRSSGRNEQYF. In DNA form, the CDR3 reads TGTGCCTCTAGGTCTAGCGGGAGAAACGAGCAGTACTTC.

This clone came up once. The CDR3 sequence: CASSQVASNTGELFF. The CDR3 nucleotides are TGCGCCAGCAGCCAAGTGGCTTCAAACACCGGGGAGCTGTTTTTT. The chain carries TRBV5-1 and TRBJ2-2; D uncertain. This CDR3 comprises 15 residues. V lost 4 bases and J lost 2, with 12 bases in between. The germline gives CDR1 SGHRS, CDR2 YFSETQ.

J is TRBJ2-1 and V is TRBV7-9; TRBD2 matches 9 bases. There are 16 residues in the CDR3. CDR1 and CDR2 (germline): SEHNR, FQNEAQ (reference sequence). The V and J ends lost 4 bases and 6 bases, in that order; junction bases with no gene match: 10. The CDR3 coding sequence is TGTGCCAGCAGCTCCCTTTCGCCTAGCGGGATCAATGAGCAGTTCTTC. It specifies CASSSLSPSGINEQFF.

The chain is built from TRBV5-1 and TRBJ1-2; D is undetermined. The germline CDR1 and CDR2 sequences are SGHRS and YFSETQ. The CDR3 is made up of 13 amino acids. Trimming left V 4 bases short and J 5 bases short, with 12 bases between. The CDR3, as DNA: TGCGCCAGCAGCGAAGACGGGAGGTATGGCTACACCTTC. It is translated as CASSEDGRYGYTF. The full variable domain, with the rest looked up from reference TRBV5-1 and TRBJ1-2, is KAGVTQTPRYLIKTRGQQVTLSCSPISGHRSVSWYQQTPGQGLQFLFEYFSETQRNKGNFPGRFSGRQFSNSRSEMNVSTLELGDSALYLCASSEDGRYGYTFGSGTRLTVV.

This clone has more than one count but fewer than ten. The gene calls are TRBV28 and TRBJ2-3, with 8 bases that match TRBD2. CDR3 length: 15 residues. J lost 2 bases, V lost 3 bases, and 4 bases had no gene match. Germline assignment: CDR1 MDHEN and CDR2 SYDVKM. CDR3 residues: CASSLGGRTTDTQYF. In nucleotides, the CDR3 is TGTGCCAGCAGTTTGGGCGGGAGGACCACAGATACGCAGTATTTT.

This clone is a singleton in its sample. Written as DNA, the CDR3 is TGTGCCAGCAGTGAAGGGACTAGCGGTACTCCTGAGACCTACGAGCAGTACTTC. Translated: CASSEGTSGTPETYEQYF. The chain combines TRBV6-1 with TRBJ2-7, with TRBD2 matching over 10 bases. The length of the CDR3 is 18 residues. The V segment lost 1 base and the J segment 2 bases; nucleotides outside the gene matches: 11. Germline CDR1 reads MNHNS; CDR2 reads SASEGT.

CDR3 region: CASSESGGLGTGLSYEQYF. CDR3 nucleotides: TGCGCCAGCAGTGAGTCGGGTGGACTCGGTACTGGGTTATCCTACGAGCAGTACTTC. The chain recombines TRBV10-2 with TRBJ2-7; D may be TRBD2 (5 bases). CDR3 length: 19 amino acids. V lost 0 bases and J 1 base, leaving 22 bases between the germline ends. From germline, CDR1 is WSHSY and CDR2 SAAADI.

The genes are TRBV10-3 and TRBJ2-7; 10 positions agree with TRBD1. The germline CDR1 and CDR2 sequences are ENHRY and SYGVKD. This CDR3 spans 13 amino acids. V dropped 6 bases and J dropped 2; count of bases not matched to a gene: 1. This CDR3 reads CAIRGQGAYEQYF. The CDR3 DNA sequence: TGTGCCATCAGAGGACAGGGGGCCTACGAGCAGTACTTC.